The clone carrying this T cell receptor (beta chain) was found a few times. Each CDR3 protein is one row after TCRdb ran MiXCR on the RACE reads. The sample lists 75,000 to 100,000 distinct CDR3 sequences; about a tenth were seen once. The sample originates from a study of human T cells and chemical hapten exposure. The wider study: Patches that contained 0.01% DPC were applied to the upper back and read at 6 days.

This CDR3 spans 16 amino acids. Trimming at V came to 6 bases and at J to 6 bases, leaving 13 bases not matched to a gene. Germline V lookup: CDR1 MDHEN, CDR2 SYDVKM. Time point described: patch test 2, 6 weeks after DPC sensitization. Noted treatment: therapeutic diphenylcyclopropenone sensitization with weekly scalp DPC. The donor pool consisted of alopecia patients aged 18 to 70 years, considered suitable for DPC. Total RNA extraction was carried out from unfractionated whole blood. The material was whole blood, obtained in connection with sensitization to the hapten diphenylcyclopropenone (DPC). The chain links TRBV28 to TRBJ2-3; TRBD2 matches 9 bases. The TCR comes from a woman between 40 and 50 years old with alopecia areata. Some clones in this sample may be carry-over from other donors' samples. Here the CDR3 DNA reads TGTGCCAGCAGATTAGCGGGAGACCCGGAGGGGGATACGCAGTATTTT. As protein: CASRLAGDPEGDTQYF.